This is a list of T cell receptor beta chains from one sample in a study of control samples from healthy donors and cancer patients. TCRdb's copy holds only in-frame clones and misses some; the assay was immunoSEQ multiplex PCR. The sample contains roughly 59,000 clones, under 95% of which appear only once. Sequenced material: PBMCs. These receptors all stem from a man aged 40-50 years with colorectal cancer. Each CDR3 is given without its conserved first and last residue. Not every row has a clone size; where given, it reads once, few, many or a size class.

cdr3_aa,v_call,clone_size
ASSLGQVGSPLH,TRBV5-6,NA
ASSPSGGSALH,TRBV7-3,NA
ASSPGQVRGKLF,TRBV27,NA
AWSPTWGGNEQF,TRBV30,NA
ASSLSGGRPGYT,TRBV3-1/TRBV3-2,NA
ATSSYRIGTEAF,TRBV15,NA
ASSLDGGTGGTGELF,TRBV5-4,NA
ASSLRGGTSYEQY,TRBV4-1,once
ASSPGVGRGNTGELF,TRBV7-7,NA
ASTRGGAYGQPQH,TRBV6-5,NA
ASSPFPGEQY,TRBV3-1/TRBV3-2,NA